This T cell receptor beta chain came from a study of neurological immune-mediated disorders. General study points: HTLV-1-associated myelopathy led in TCR clonal expansion, while multiple sclerosis ranked lowest, below healthy controls.

In its sample, this clonotype was seen many times. Its antigen is not identified. The unsorted libraries were made from 2 million PBMCs kept at -80 C. Germline V CDR1 and CDR2: SQVTM, ANQGSEA. Trimming pared 4 bases from V and 2 bases from J, leaving 13 bases between. The CDR3 is 14 residues long. With 10-nucleotide random UMIs included, cDNA was synthesized by 5'RACE. From the 5' RACE reads, TCRdb called clonotypes with MiXCR, one entry per CDR3 protein. The sample holds more than 25,000 distinct CDR3 sequences; about an eighth are singletons and the top ten take roughly 5%. This clonotype was sampled from a woman aged 55-69 years in good health. The source material was PBMCs. V and J are TRBV29-1 and TRBJ2-3; D gene uncertain. CDR3 nucleotide sequence: TGCAGCGTTGGGGAAGCCCCCGACACAGATACGCAGTATTTT. The encoded protein is CSVGEAPDTDTQYF.